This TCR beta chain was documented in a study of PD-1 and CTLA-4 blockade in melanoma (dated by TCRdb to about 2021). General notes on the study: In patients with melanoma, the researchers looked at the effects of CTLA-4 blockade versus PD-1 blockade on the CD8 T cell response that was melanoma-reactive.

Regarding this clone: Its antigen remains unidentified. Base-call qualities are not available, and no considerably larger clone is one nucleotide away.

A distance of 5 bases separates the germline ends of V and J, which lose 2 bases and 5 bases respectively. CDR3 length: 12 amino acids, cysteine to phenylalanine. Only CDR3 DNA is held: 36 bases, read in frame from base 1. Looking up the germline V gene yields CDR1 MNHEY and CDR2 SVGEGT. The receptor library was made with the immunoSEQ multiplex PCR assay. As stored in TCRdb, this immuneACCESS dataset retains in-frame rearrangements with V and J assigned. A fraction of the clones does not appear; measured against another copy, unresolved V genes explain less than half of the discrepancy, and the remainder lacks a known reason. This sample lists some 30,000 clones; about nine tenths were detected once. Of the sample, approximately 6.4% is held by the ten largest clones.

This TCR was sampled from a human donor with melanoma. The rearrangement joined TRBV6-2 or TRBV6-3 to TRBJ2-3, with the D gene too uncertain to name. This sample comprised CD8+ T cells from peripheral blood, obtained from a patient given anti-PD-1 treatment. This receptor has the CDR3 CASSYDGDTQYF. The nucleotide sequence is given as TGTGCCAGCAGTTACGATGGAGATACGCAGTATTTT.